This T cell receptor (beta chain) was identified in a study of T cells in Graves' hyperthyroidism and ophthalmopathy. Ten or more counts support this clonotype. Uncontrolled infections, other autoimmune diseases, pregnancy or lactation led to exclusion of patients. Using RNA transcripts as the source, TCR beta CDR3 regions were amplified. HTBI primers were used for first-round RT-PCR of the TCR CDR3. Via MiXCR, TCRdb re-called the multiplex PCR reads, giving one row per CDR3 protein. The profile shows roughly 500,000 distinct CDR3 sequences, roughly 46% of them singletons. The germline V gene encodes CDR1 DFQATT and CDR2 SNEGSKA (reference sequence). Deletions cut 2 bases from V and 6 bases from J, with 11 bases between. The CDR3 has 13 residues.

The gene calls are TRBV20-1 and TRBJ1-5; D unclear. Input material: peripheral blood or thyroid tissue (not recorded which). The source of this sequence is an adult woman with Graves' disease, either hyperthyroidism or ophthalmopathy (not recorded which). The DNA of the CDR3 is TGCAGTGCTAGACGGACGATAGGTCAGCCCCAGCATTTT. The encoded protein is CSARRTIGQPQHF.